These 23 T cell receptor beta chains were all obtained from the same sample, sequenced in a study of blood T cell repertoires in COVID-19. Sequencing used immunoSEQ multiplex PCR; TCRdb keeps in-frame clones, though not all of them. The sample consists of approximately 180,000 clones, about 87% of them appearing once. The sequencing input was peripheral blood. All receptors come from a man in his forties with active or convalescent COVID-19.

This rearrangement joins TRBV7-8 to TRBJ2-7, with 8 positions matching TRBD1. J was trimmed by 4 bases and V by 2 bases; bases with no gene match: 4. The CDR3 sequence is 14 residues long. CDR1 and CDR2 (germline): SGHVS, FQNEAQ. For the CDR3, the DNA is TGTGCCAGCAGCTTACCAGGGGGCGGGTACGAGCAGTACTTC. Encoded protein: CASSLPGGGYEQYF.

The chain has TRBV6-5 and TRBJ2-5, with D maybe TRBD2 (6 bases). Germline lookup yields CDR1 MNHEY and CDR2 SVGAGI. V was trimmed by 2 bases and J by 9 bases, leaving 19 bases between them. This CDR3 region has 15 residues. The CDR3 sequence: CASSYPRDSGEAQYF. The CDR3 DNA follows: TGTGCCAGCAGTTACCCCCGGGACTCCGGCGAGGCCCAGTACTTC.

The V call is TRBV5-1, the J call TRBJ2-3, with a tentative D call TRBD1 (5 bases). CDR3 length: 16 amino acids. V lost 6 bases, J lost 1 base, and 18 bases lay in between. Germline lookup yields CDR1 SGHRS and CDR2 YFSETQ. The CDR3 nucleotides read TGCGCCAGCAAGCTCTACGGTCAAGGGGGCACAGATACGCAGTATTTT. Protein: CASKLYGQGGTDTQYF.

V gene TRBV5-4 combines with J gene TRBJ2-7; 9 bases map to TRBD1. The germline V gene has CDR1 SGHNT and CDR2 YYREEE (reference sequence). Trimming removed 4 bases from V and 6 bases from J; junction bases left unmatched: 8. This CDR3 contains 14 residues. DNA for the CDR3: TGTGCCAGCAGCATGGGGACAGGGTCCAGCGAGCAGTACTTC. Translating gives CASSMGTGSSEQYF.

This chain uses TRBV3-1 (or the pseudogene TRBV3-2) with TRBJ2-5, with 8 bases identical to TRBD1. CDR1 and CDR2 (germline): LGHDT, YNNKEL (reference sequence). The CDR3 consists of 12 residues. V dropped 4 bases and J dropped 7; count of bases not matched to a gene: 2. The CDR3: CASSLTGGTQYF. The CDR3, as DNA: TGTGCCAGCAGCCTCACAGGGGGGACCCAGTACTTC.

The chain links TRBV6-2 or TRBV6-3 to TRBJ2-2; TRBD1 might be the D (6 bases). Trimming shortened V by 5 bases and J by 3 bases, and 7 bases separated the two germline ends. The CDR3 runs 13 residues. Per germline, CDR1 MNHEY and CDR2 SVGEGT. CDR3 DNA sequence: TGTGCCAGCAGTGGACAGTACACCGGGGAGCTGTTTTTT. It translates to CASSGQYTGELFF.

CDR3 residues: CASRGTGSYYGYTF. Here the CDR3 DNA reads TGTGCCAGTAGGGGTACAGGGTCCTACTATGGCTACACCTTC. The chain carries TRBV19 and TRBJ1-2, with D possibly being TRBD1 (6 bases). CDR3 length: 14 amino acids. Germline CDR1 is LNHDA and CDR2 is SQIVND (reference sequence). V lost 6 bases and J 3 bases, leaving 14 bases between the germline ends.

This clone was counted between two and nine times. This sequence joins TRBV21-1 and TRBJ1-6; TRBD1, the table's D call, was not compared with the DNA. TRBV21-1 is flagged as a pseudogene. The CDR3 sequence is 17 residues long. CDR3 sequence: CARVRDTPWVNNSPLHF. CDR3 DNA: TGTGCCAGAGTTAGGGACACCCCGTGGGTAAATAATTCACCCCTCCACTTT.

The chain employs TRBV19 and TRBJ1-1, with a possible D match to TRBD1 (5 bases). Germline values: CDR1 LNHDA, CDR2 SQIVND (reference sequence). This CDR3 region has 14 residues. V lost 6 bases and J lost 7, with 18 bases in between. CDR3 residues: CASSRQFGINEAFF. The CDR3 DNA sequence: TGTGCCAGTAGCCGACAGTTCGGAATAAATGAAGCTTTCTTT.

The chain combines TRBV19 with TRBJ1-1, with 7 bases identical to TRBD1. This CDR3 has 15 amino acids. With 6 bases clipped from V and 2 bases from J, the junction kept 9 bases outside the gene matches. Germline CDR1 reads LNHDA; CDR2 reads SQIVND (reference sequence). CDR3 loop: CASRNRTGANTEAFF. In DNA form, the CDR3 reads TGTGCCAGTAGGAACAGGACAGGAGCTAACACTGAAGCTTTCTTT.

The rearrangement uses TRBV6-1 and TRBJ1-1, with a weak D call TRBD1 (5 bases). Trimming took off 2 bases at V and 5 bases at J, with 9 bases between the two ends. Germline lookup yields CDR1 MNHNS and CDR2 SASEGT. This CDR3 contains 13 residues. The CDR3 sequence: CASSEQGGTEAFF. Written as DNA, the CDR3 is TGTGCCAGCAGTGAACAGGGAGGGACTGAAGCTTTCTTT.

This clone appeared once. The chain couples TRBV29-1 to TRBJ2-7; D possibly corresponds to TRBD2 (5 bases). CDR1 and CDR2 (germline): SQVTM, ANQGSEA. The CDR3 covers 10 residues. CDR3 coding DNA: TGCGCGGTCGGAGGCGGCGAGCAGTACTTC. It is translated as CAVGGGEQYF.

This chain connects TRBV5-4 to TRBJ1-3; D ambiguous. V was clipped by 4 bases and J by 4 bases, with 9 bases between them. Germline CDR1 reads SGHNT; CDR2 reads YYREEE (reference sequence). The CDR3 runs 13 residues. As DNA, the CDR3 is TGTGCCAGCAGCCACCCGCAGGGAAACACCATATATTTT. Its protein product is CASSHPQGNTIYF.

This rearrangement joins TRBV18 to TRBJ1-2; 9 positions match TRBD1. Unmatched junction bases numbered 2, after V lost 3 bases and J lost 9 bases. This CDR3 is 12 amino acids long. Germline V gives CDR1 KGHSH, CDR2 LQKENI. CDR3 region: CASSPGQGSYTF. CDR3 sequence (DNA): TGTGCCAGCTCACCCGGACAGGGGAGCTACACCTTC.

The chain employs TRBV7-3 and TRBJ1-4; a weak D match, TRBD1 (5 bases). Germline V gives CDR1 SGHTA, CDR2 FQGTGA. The ends were cut back, 5 bases at V and 1 base at J, with 11 bases in the middle. The CDR3 consists of 15 residues. The CDR3 spells CASSATGRTNEKLFF. DNA of the CDR3: TGTGCCAGCAGCGCTACAGGCCGAACTAATGAAAAACTGTTTTTT. Together with reference TRBV7-3 and TRBJ1-4, the CDR3 gives the full variable domain: GAGVSQTPSNKVTEKGKYVELRCDPISGHTALYWYRQSLGQGPEFLIYFQGTGAADDSGLPNDRFFAVRPEGSVSTLKIQRTERGDSAVYLCASSATGRTNEKLFFGSGTQLSVL.

The chain joins TRBV6-2 or TRBV6-3 to TRBJ1-5; 9 nucleotides agree with TRBD1. V gave up 6 bases and J gave up 1 base; unmatched junction bases: 10. The length of the CDR3 is 17 residues. The germline V gene encodes CDR1 MNHEY and CDR2 SVGEGT. CDR3 amino acids: CASSSGTGGWSNQPQHF. For the CDR3, the DNA is TGTGCCAGCAGCTCCGGAACAGGGGGCTGGAGCAATCAGCCCCAGCATTTT.

This clone was seen a single time. The chain joins TRBV28 to TRBJ1-2; 7 bases align to TRBD1. V shed 3 bases and J 8 bases; nucleotides not matched to a gene: 6. This CDR3 has 13 amino acids. CDR1 is MDHEN and CDR2 is SYDVKM in the germline V gene. The CDR3 DNA is TGTGCCAGCAGTTTCGGACTACAGGGGGGCTACACCTTC. Encoded protein: CASSFGLQGGYTF.

This clone was picked up a small number of times. J is TRBJ1-2 and V is TRBV7-2; D is ambiguous. The V end was cut by 5 bases, the J end by 5 bases, with 9 bases between. Germline CDR1 and CDR2: SGHTA and FQGNSA. There are 12 residues in the CDR3. CDR3 coding DNA: TGTGCCAGCAGCCCGCAGGCTTATGGCTACACCTTC. Translating gives CASSPQAYGYTF.

J is TRBJ1-1 and V is TRBV6-5, with TRBD1 matching over 8 bases. V gave up 3 bases and J gave up 4 bases; unmatched junction bases: 1. Germline V gene data show CDR1 as MNHEY and CDR2 as SVGAGI. The CDR3 sequence is 13 residues long. DNA for the CDR3: TGTGCCAGCAGTTATGACAGGGGCACTGAAGCTTTCTTT. Translation: CASSYDRGTEAFF.

V usage is TRBV6-5 and J usage is TRBJ2-7, with 8 bases aligning to TRBD1. V lost 2 bases, J lost 6 bases, and 3 bases stayed unmatched. CDR1 MNHEY and CDR2 SVGAGI come from the germline V gene. This CDR3 contains 13 residues. As DNA, the CDR3 is TGTGCCAGCAGTTACGGACAGGGTGCCGAGCAGTACTTC. The encoded protein is CASSYGQGAEQYF.

The rearrangement links TRBV19 to TRBJ1-1; D is uncertain. Trimming took 7 bases from V and 6 from J, leaving 15 bases between them. Germline-derived CDR1 and CDR2 are LNHDA and SQIVND (reference sequence). The CDR3 runs 13 residues. CDR3 in DNA: TGTGCCAGTATAGGAAAGGGAGGGTCTGAAGCTTTCTTT. Its protein is CASIGKGGSEAFF. Variable domain in full (rest from reference TRBV19 and TRBJ1-1): DGGITQSPKYLFRKEGQNVTLSCEQNLNHDAMYWYRQDPGQGLRLIYYSQIVNDFQKGDIAEGYSVSREKKESFPLTVTSAQKNPTAFYLCASIGKGGSEAFFGQGTRLTVV.

The chain links TRBV28 to TRBJ2-4; 8 positions match TRBD2. Trimming removed 4 bases from V and 8 bases from J; junction bases left unmatched: 10. This CDR3 comprises 15 residues. Germline CDR1 reads MDHEN; CDR2 reads SYDVKM. Here the CDR3 reads CASSSAGGAGYIQYF. The CDR3 DNA reads TGTGCCAGCAGTTCGGCGGGGGGCGCGGGTTACATTCAGTACTTC.

This clone came up a few times. This chain uses TRBV9 with TRBJ1-1; D gene ambiguous. The CDR3 sequence is 13 residues long. The germline gives CDR1 SGDLS, CDR2 YYNGEE. V shed 4 bases and J shed 4 bases, with 11 bases lying between them. The CDR3 region is CASSPSPSTEAFF. CDR3 DNA: TGTGCCAGCAGCCCGAGCCCATCCACTGAAGCTTTCTTT.